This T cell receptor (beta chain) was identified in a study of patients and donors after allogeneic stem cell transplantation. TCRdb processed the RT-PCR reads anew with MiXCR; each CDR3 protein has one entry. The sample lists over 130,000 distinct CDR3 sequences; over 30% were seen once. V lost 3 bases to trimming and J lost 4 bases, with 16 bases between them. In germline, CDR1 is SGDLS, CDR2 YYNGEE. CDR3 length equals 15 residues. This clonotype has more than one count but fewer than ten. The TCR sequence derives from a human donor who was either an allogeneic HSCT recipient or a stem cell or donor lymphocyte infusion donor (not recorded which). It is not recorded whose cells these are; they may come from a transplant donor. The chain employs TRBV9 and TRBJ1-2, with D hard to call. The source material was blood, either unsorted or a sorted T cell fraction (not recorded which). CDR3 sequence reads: CASSGGDWGTYGYTF. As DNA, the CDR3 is TGTGCCAGCAGCGGCGGCGATTGGGGTACCTATGGCTACACCTTC.